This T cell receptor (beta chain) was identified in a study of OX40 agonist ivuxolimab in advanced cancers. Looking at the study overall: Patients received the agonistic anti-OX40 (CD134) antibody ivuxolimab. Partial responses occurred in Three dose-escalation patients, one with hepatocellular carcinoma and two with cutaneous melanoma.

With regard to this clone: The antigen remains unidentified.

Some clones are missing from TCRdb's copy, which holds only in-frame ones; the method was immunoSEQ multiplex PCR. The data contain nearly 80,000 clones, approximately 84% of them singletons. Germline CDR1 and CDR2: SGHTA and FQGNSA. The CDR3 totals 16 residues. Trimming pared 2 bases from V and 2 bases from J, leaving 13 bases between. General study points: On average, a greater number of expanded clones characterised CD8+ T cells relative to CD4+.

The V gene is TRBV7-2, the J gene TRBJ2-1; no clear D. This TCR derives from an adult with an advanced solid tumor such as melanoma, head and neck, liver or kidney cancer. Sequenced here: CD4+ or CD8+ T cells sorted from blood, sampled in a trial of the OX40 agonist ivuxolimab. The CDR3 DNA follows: TGTGCCAGCAGCTTAATACGAGACTCACCCTACAATGAGCAGTTCTTC. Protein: CASSLIRDSPYNEQFF.